This T cell receptor (beta chain) was sequenced during a study of blood T cell repertoires in COVID-19. Across the whole study: Nucleic acid was either cDNA or gDNA, and it came from T cells, B-cell-depleted T cells, or PBMCs.

The CDR3 loop spans 17 amino acids. CDR1 GTSNPN and CDR2 SVGIG come from the germline V gene (reference sequence). The V gene lost 0 bases and the J gene lost 2 bases, with 19 bases spanning the gap. How the authors handled the data: How many nucleated cells were present was estimated from reference gene primer amplification. The table came from immunoSEQ multiplex PCR; TCRdb's copy has only in-frame clones and leaves some out. The DNA was the basis for D and trimming; V, J and clone size are from that table. The table lists 120,000 to 150,000 clones, around 81% of them singletons. Sample: peripheral blood. The sequence was collected from a woman aged 45-65 years with acute or convalescent COVID-19. This rearrangement joins TRBV30 to TRBJ1-1, with D unresolved. DNA for the CDR3: TGTGCCTGGAGTGTGGGTGGGCCGTTTTTTGAAAACACTGAAGCTTTCTTT. Translated, it gives CAWSVGGPFFENTEAFF.